One and the same sample provided the 16 T cell receptor beta chains below, sequenced in a study of T-cell reconstitution after alpha-beta-depleted transplantation in children. TCRbeta library construction was performed incorporating unique molecular identifiers. Using its own MiXCR run on the PCR reads, TCRdb lists one record per CDR3 protein. The table includes over 85,000 distinct CDR3 sequences, 6% to 9% detected once. The source was PBMCs, collected before TCRalphabeta/CD19-depleted stem cell transplant. The receptor set was obtained from a boy aged 2-9 years with acute lymphoblastic leukemia, due to receive a stem cell transplant.

This rearrangement joins TRBV6-4 to TRBJ2-3; 8 nucleotides line up with TRBD2. Germline V gene lookup returns CDR1 MRHNA and CDR2 SNTAGT. The CDR3 loop spans 16 amino acids. The V segment lost 3 bases and the J segment 2 bases; nucleotides outside the gene matches: 7. Here the CDR3 DNA reads TGTGCCAGCAGTGAGTCTACGGGGGGGCCCACAGATACGCAGTATTTT. Its translation: CASSESTGGPTDTQYF.

This clonotype was observed many times. The CDR3 sequence is CASKVRGSNQPQHF. CDR3 DNA sequence: TGTGCCAGCAAGGTGAGGGGCAGCAATCAGCCCCAGCATTTT. V usage is TRBV2 and J usage is TRBJ1-5, with D tentatively TRBD1 (5 bases). The CDR3 totals 14 residues. The germline CDR1 and CDR2 sequences are SNHLY and FYNNEI. V was trimmed by 7 bases and J by 1 base, leaving 11 bases between them.

This clonotype was detected ten times or more. This chain links TRBV28 with TRBJ2-1; D is tentatively TRBD1 or TRBD2 (5 bases each). Germline lookup yields CDR1 MDHEN and CDR2 SYDVKM. Trimming shortened V by 7 bases and J by 8 bases, and 15 bases separated the two germline ends. This CDR3 region has 13 residues. CDR3 bases: TGTGCCAGCATGGTGCCCGGGGACCATGAGCAGTTCTTC. Translation gives CASMVPGDHEQFF.

At least ten counts were recorded for this clonotype. The chain employs TRBV12-3 or TRBV12-4 and TRBJ1-2; no clear D gene. V lost 1 base, J lost 2 bases, and 2 bases lay in between. CDR3 length: 12 amino acids. The CDR3 loop is CASSLENYGYTF. The CDR3, as DNA: TGTGCCAGCAGTTTAGAGAACTATGGCTACACCTTC.

There are many counts of this clonotype. The CDR3 nucleotides read TGTGCCAGCAGCCCCGGGTTGGGCTGGAATCAAGAGACCCAGTACTTC. This sequence encodes CASSPGLGWNQETQYF. The chain uses TRBV6-2 or TRBV6-3 and TRBJ2-5; D is ambiguous. CDR3 length: 16 residues. V gave up 6 bases and J gave up 2 bases, with 19 bases separating them. Germline V gene sequence: CDR1 MNHEY, CDR2 SVGEGT.

The gene calls are TRBV5-1 and TRBJ1-1; the D is unclear. The CDR3 runs 14 residues. Trimming pared 0 bases from V and 4 bases from J, leaving 10 bases between. Germline-derived CDR1 and CDR2 are SGHRS and YFSETQ. CDR3: CASSLEVTPTEAFF. The CDR3 DNA is TGCGCCAGCAGCTTGGAAGTGACGCCCACTGAAGCTTTCTTT.

Ten or more counts support this clonotype. The genes are TRBV5-1 and TRBJ1-2, with D hard to call. Germline CDR1 SGHRS, CDR2 YFSETQ. The CDR3 covers 15 residues. V was pared by 0 bases and J by 4 bases, with 13 bases between. CDR3: CASSLVRGGSYGYTF. DNA of the CDR3: TGCGCCAGCAGCTTGGTTCGGGGTGGCAGCTATGGCTACACCTTC.

Many counts were recorded for this clonotype. CDR3 sequence (DNA): TGTGCCAGCTCACCACTCGGTGCGGGGCTAGCCAAAAACATTCAGTACTTC. It translates to CASSPLGAGLAKNIQYF. This chain joins TRBV18 and TRBJ2-4; possible D gene TRBD2, 6 bases. With 1 base removed from V and 0 bases from J, the gap between germline ends came to 13 bases. Looked up from germline, CDR1 is KGHSH and CDR2 is LQKENI. The CDR3 is made up of 17 amino acids.

This clonotype was recorded many times. This chain links TRBV15 with TRBJ2-2; 9 nucleotides agree with TRBD1. Per the germline V gene, CDR1 is LNHNV and CDR2 is YYDKDF (reference sequence). The CDR3 runs to 15 residues. V lost 3 bases to trimming and J lost 3 bases; unmatched junction nucleotides: 2. CDR3 loop: CATSRGQGHTGELFF. The CDR3 DNA reads as TGTGCCACCAGCAGGGGACAGGGTCACACCGGGGAGCTGTTTTTT.

This clonotype was observed at least ten times. The chain combines TRBV12-3 or TRBV12-4 with TRBJ1-1; D ambiguous. This CDR3 region has 16 residues. Trimming shortened V by 2 bases and J by 1 base, and 14 bases separated the two germline ends. The CDR3 sequence is CASSLRGGIGNTEAFF. In nucleotides, the CDR3 is TGTGCCAGCAGTTTAAGAGGAGGGATCGGGAACACTGAAGCTTTCTTT.

This clonotype occurred many times. The chain is built from TRBV5-1 and TRBJ1-5; 7 bases agree with TRBD1. This CDR3 is 15 amino acids long. V trimming: 2 bases; J trimming: 5 bases; junction bases outside the gene matches: 7. Germline V gene lookup returns CDR1 SGHRS and CDR2 YFSETQ. CDR3 loop: CASSFLGQKDQPQHF. CDR3 sequence (DNA): TGCGCCAGCAGCTTTTTGGGACAGAAGGATCAGCCCCAGCATTTT. The variable domain in full, completed from reference TRBV5-1 and TRBJ1-5, reads KAGVTQTPRYLIKTRGQQVTLSCSPISGHRSVSWYQQTPGQGLQFLFEYFSETQRNKGNFPGRFSGRQFSNSRSEMNVSTLELGDSALYLCASSFLGQKDQPQHFGDGTRLSIL.

This chain uses TRBV5-6 with TRBJ1-4, with no clear D. This CDR3 is 14 amino acids long. V was cut by 1 base and J by 0 bases, with 4 bases left in between. Germline V gene data show CDR1 as SGHDT and CDR2 as YYEEEE. CDR3 sequence: CASSLKTTNEKLFF. CDR3 bases: TGTGCCAGCAGCTTGAAAACAACTAATGAAAAACTGTTTTTT.

This clonotype was observed at least ten times. The chain has TRBV20-1 and TRBJ2-2; 7 positions match TRBD2. Germline assignment: CDR1 DFQATT and CDR2 SNEGSKA (reference sequence). The J segment lost 0 bases and the V segment lost 5 bases, leaving 3 bases of the junction unmatched. The CDR3 is 14 residues long. The CDR3 region has the DNA TGCAGTGCTGGCCGGGGGGCGAACACCGGGGAGCTGTTTTTT. Encoded protein: CSAGRGANTGELFF.

This clonotype was counted between two and nine times. The chain recombines TRBV10-2 with TRBJ1-1; TRBD1 matches 7 bases. The CDR3 contains 14 residues. Germline V lookup: CDR1 WSHSY, CDR2 SAAADI. V gave up 4 bases and J gave up 4 bases; unmatched junction bases: 6. The CDR3 is CASSGPTGPTEAFF. The CDR3 DNA is TGCGCCAGCAGTGGCCCGACAGGGCCCACTGAAGCTTTCTTT.

This clonotype came up many times. The V call is TRBV9, the J call TRBJ2-5; D tentatively reads TRBD1 or TRBD2 (6 bases each). V was pared by 3 bases and J by 4 bases, with 16 bases between. Germline CDR1 is SGDLS and CDR2 is YYNGEE. The CDR3 contains 15 residues. This CDR3 is CASSGGGLARETQYF. The CDR3, as DNA: TGTGCCAGCAGCGGTGGGGGCCTAGCGCGAGAGACCCAGTACTTC.

The chain is built from TRBV6-5 and TRBJ1-5; TRBD1 matches at 8 bases. Germline CDR1 MNHEY, CDR2 SVGAGI. CDR3 length equals 19 residues. The V and J ends lost 5 bases and 5 bases, in that order; junction bases with no gene match: 20. CDR3 residues: CASSLRDWTGSLGYQPQHF. CDR3 bases: TGTGCCAGCAGTCTACGGGATTGGACAGGGTCGCTAGGGTATCAGCCCCAGCATTTT.